Below are 2 T cell receptor beta chains sequenced from a single sample in a study of T cells after yellow fever vaccination. TCRdb analysed the 5' RACE reads with MiXCR anew, one entry per CDR3 protein. The sample lists some 340,000 distinct CDR3 sequences; about 4% were seen once. Sequencing used PBMCs, obtained 5 days after the yellow fever booster vaccination. The receptors shown here come from a man between 18 and 35 years old who received the YFV17D yellow fever vaccine.

In this sample, this clonotype turned up many times. The chain uses TRBV6-4 and TRBJ1-5; D remains ambiguous. The CDR3 extends over 11 amino acids. Deletions cut 4 bases from V and 7 bases from J, with 5 bases between. The V gene's germline CDR1 is MRHNA and CDR2 SNTAGT. CDR3 protein: CASSGWQPQHF. CDR3 bases: TGTGCCAGCAGTGGATGGCAGCCCCAGCATTTT.

This clonotype was observed a few times. The rearrangement links TRBV5-4 to TRBJ2-3; D perhaps matches TRBD2 (5 bases). CDR1 SGHNT and CDR2 YYREEE come from the germline V gene (reference sequence). This CDR3 is built from 15 residues. The germline V and J ends were trimmed by 0 bases and 3 bases, with 11 bases remaining between them. Here the CDR3 DNA reads TGTGCCAGCAGCTTGGACCCACTAGTGACAGATACGCAGTATTTT. It codes for CASSLDPLVTDTQYF.